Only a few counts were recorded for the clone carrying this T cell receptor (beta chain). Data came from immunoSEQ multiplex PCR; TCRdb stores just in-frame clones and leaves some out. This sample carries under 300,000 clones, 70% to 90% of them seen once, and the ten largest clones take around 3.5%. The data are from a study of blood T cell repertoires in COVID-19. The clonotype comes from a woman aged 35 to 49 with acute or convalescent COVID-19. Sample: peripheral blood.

Here the CDR3 DNA reads TGTGCCAGCAGCGCATCATTGACTCCTGGAAACACCATATATTTT. Translated: CASSASLTPGNTIYF. The chain is built from TRBV9 and TRBJ1-3; D remains unclear. V lost 3 bases, J lost 2 bases, and 12 bases lay in between. The CDR3 extends over 15 amino acids. CDR1 is SGDLS, CDR2 YYNGEE, per germline.